The subject of this entry is one T cell receptor (beta chain). Its antigen is currently unknown. Time point of the sample: new active TB diagnosis, blood taken before or within 7 days of starting treatment. The CDR3 has 15 residues. Germline-derived CDR1 and CDR2 are KGHSH and LQKENI. J was trimmed by 6 bases and V by 2 bases; bases with no gene match: 7. This sample is drawn from a study of T cells in tuberculosis. Study-level findings and limits: Active tuberculosis alpha repertoires lay closer to GMM-specific TCRs than controls'. Shorter CDR3-alpha in active tuberculosis partly drove smaller distances.

Only in-frame clones appear in the TCRdb table, and some are missing; sequencing was by immunoSEQ multiplex PCR. The sample records tens of thousands of clones, approximately 94% being singletons. This clonotype originated in an adult with tuberculosis. The sample in question was PBMCs, obtained at tuberculosis diagnosis. This sequence joins TRBV18 and TRBJ1-2, with 9 bases fitting TRBD1. The CDR3: CASSPAGTGKDGYTF. CDR3 DNA: TGTGCCAGCTCACCAGCCGGGACAGGGAAGGATGGCTACACCTTC. The full variable domain, its missing parts supplied by reference TRBV18 and TRBJ1-2, is NAGVMQNPRHLVRRRGQEARLRCSPMKGHSHVYWYRQLPEEGLKFMVYLQKENIIDESGMPKERFSAEFPKEGPSILRIQQVVRGDSAAYFCASSPAGTGKDGYTFGSGTRLTVV.